This T cell receptor beta chain was recorded in a study of CD8 T cells in Susac syndrome. This clonotype was seen only once. Random hexamers were used to reverse transcribe the RNA input (about 0.5 to 1 ug). Each CDR3 protein is one row after TCRdb ran MiXCR on the immunoSEQ multiplex PCR reads. Seen here are 200,000 to 250,000 distinct CDR3 sequences, 93% observed once, and the top ten hold approximately 0.07%. The multiple sclerosis control group was made up of treatment-naive patients with stable or active relapsing-remitting disease. Germline loops: CDR1 MGHDK, CDR2 SYGVNS. Trimming cost V 4 bases and J 3 bases; bases outside gene matches: 10. This CDR3 spans 18 amino acids.

Sequenced input: CD4+ T cells from PBMCs. The chain employs TRBV25-1 and TRBJ1-4; the match to TRBD1 covers 11 bases. The TCR originated in a human donor with multiple sclerosis. DNA of the CDR3: TGTGCCAGCAGTGGCCCGGACAGGGGGCGTTTGGCTAATGAAAAACTGTTTTTT. Translating it yields CASSGPDRGRLANEKLFF.